This TCR beta chain was sequenced during a study of cytotoxic CD8 clonotypes in ibrutinib-treated CLL. Whole-study context: The patients comprised approximately ten relapsed/refractory and around 14 treatment-naive cases, 17 IGHV unmutated.

Study results and limitations: At the start, clonality exceeded age-matched healthy donors and followed circulating CD8+ T-cell counts.

As to this clone: Antigen unknown.

Target depth was 1 in 200,000 to 1 in 1 million T cells, about 10x per clonotype. Sequencing was performed with immunoSEQ multiplex PCR; in TCRdb, only in-frame clones are kept and a portion is missing. The repertoire consists of 150,000 to 200,000 clones, with about 88% occurring once and the leading ten covering 3%. The ends lost 2 bases at V and 2 bases at J; junction bases unmatched: 4. This CDR3 region has 16 residues. Germline V lookup: CDR1 MNHEY, CDR2 SMNVEV (reference sequence). The clonotype comes from a human donor with chronic lymphocytic leukemia. This material consisted of PBMCs, taken at disease progression, from a patient treated with ibrutinib. The chain joins TRBV27 to TRBJ2-1; TRBD2 agrees at 9 bases. The CDR3 DNA reads as TGTGCCAGCAGTTTAGGGCGGGAGGGCCCCTACAATGAGCAGTTCTTC. It encodes CASSLGREGPYNEQFF.